This T cell receptor (beta chain) was identified during a study of T cell clonality in common variable immunodeficiency. Notes on the study in general: Reportedly, TCR beta sequences from common variable immunodeficiency showed fewer deletions and N-nucleotide insertions. Authors noted CVID clonality's cause needs subpopulation repertoire sequencing.

This clone was counted many times. As yet, its antigen is unknown. Libraries were prepared by immunoSEQ multiplex PCR; TCRdb keeps only in-frame clonotypes and omits some of them. This sample carries 26,000 or so clones, none of them present only once. Input material: peripheral blood mononuclear cells. This TCR was sampled from a human donor with common variable immunodeficiency.

The CDR3 bases that were read are TGTGCCAGCAACTCGGGACAGGGCGTGGAGACC. It translates to CASNSGQGVET. The entire CDR3 protein is CASNSGQGVETQYF. The chain recombines TRBV2 with TRBJ2-5; TRBD1 matches at 9 bases. The read ends 3 residues early relative to the CDR3; the germline J gene fills the gap. CDR1 SNHLY and CDR2 FYNNEI come from the germline V gene. The CDR3 is 14 residues long. V lost 7 bases and J lost 5; bases outside the gene matches: 8. The complete variable domain, with remaining parts taken from reference TRBV2 and TRBJ2-5, reads EPEVTQTPSHQVTQMGQEVILRCVPISNHLYFYWYRQILGQKVEFLVSFYNNEISEKSEIFDDQFSVERPDGSNFTLKIRSTKLEDSAMYFCASNSGQGVETQYFGPGTRLLVL.